The present T cell receptor beta chain was sequenced within a study of shared clonotypes between healthy human individuals. Germline V gene lookup returns CDR1 SGHTA and CDR2 FQGNSA. The V end was cut by 5 bases, the J end by 4 bases, with 15 bases between. CDR3 length: 15 residues. Original handling: ImmunoSEQ junction-only sequences lacked quality scores, so their filtering differed. TCRdb keeps only in-frame clones here, not all; method: immunoSEQ multiplex PCR. The V and J calls and clone size are taken from that table; D and trimming were inferred from the DNA. The sample yields more than 2 million clones, 85% to 95% seen once.

The receptor comes from a man younger than 35 in good health. This chain joins TRBV7-2 and TRBJ2-1; D perhaps matches TRBD1 (5 bases). The sample taken for sequencing was naive CD4+ T cells sorted from blood. Subset noted: CD45RA+ positively selected. The CDR3 DNA is TGTGCCAGCAGCAGCGACAGAGGAGTTTACAATGAGCAGTTCTTC. Protein sequence: CASSSDRGVYNEQFF.